The clone carrying this T cell receptor beta chain was observed a handful of times. Its antigen is undetermined. The CDR3 loop spans 16 amino acids. Trimming cost V 4 bases and J 1 base, with 16 bases left between them. Germline lookup yields CDR1 MGHRA and CDR2 YSYEKL. This entry is derived from a study of T-cell memory formation after mild COVID-19. Points from the study as a whole: Cross-reactive memory seemingly joined, as some responding clones were found in pre-infection memory. Clones that got smaller from day 15 to 85 had even CD4/CD8, while clones growing later tipped toward CD4+.

TCRdb processed the 5' RACE reads anew with MiXCR; each CDR3 protein has one entry. Of approximately 260,000 distinct CDR3 sequences listed, around 15% were seen once; the top ten hold roughly a fifth. The chain combines TRBV4-1 with TRBJ1-1; D gene uncertain. The TCR comes from a man younger than 30 who had mild COVID-19 (a few samples of this study predate the infection). Cell type and time point are not known. The specimen sequenced was PBMCs or a T cell subset sorted from them (not recorded which). The CDR3 loop reads CASSPVERAGNTEAFF. CDR3 in DNA: TGCGCCAGCAGCCCAGTTGAAAGGGCGGGGAACACTGAAGCTTTCTTT.